Listed below are T cell receptor beta chains from one sample, sequenced in a study of T cells in Graves' hyperthyroidism and ophthalmopathy. TCRdb fed the multiplex PCR reads into MiXCR, producing one record per CDR3 protein. The table records about 770,000 distinct CDR3 sequences, over 15% of them present only once. Sequencing input: blood. Source of these receptors: a woman aged 45-65 years with Graves' hyperthyroidism that later progressed to Graves' ophthalmopathy. The conserved cysteine and the conserved F or W are not part of the CDR3 here. Fields, in order: clone size, J gene, V gene, CDR3 protein. Part of the rows lack a size; the others show once, few, many or a class for expanded clones.

abundance: many; j_gene: TRBJ2-2; v_gene: TRBV11-2; CDR3aa: ASSRRGVDTGELF
abundance: many; j_gene: TRBJ2-1; v_gene: TRBV5-1; CDR3aa: ASSPRTGSGNEQF
abundance: few; j_gene: TRBJ2-3; v_gene: TRBV7-9; CDR3aa: ASPRDYTDTQY
abundance: .; j_gene: TRBJ2-3; v_gene: TRBV10-2; CDR3aa: ATSVRDRHTDTQY
abundance: .; j_gene: TRBJ2-3; v_gene: TRBV20-1; CDR3aa: SARHGTGPNSTDTQY
abundance: .; j_gene: TRBJ1-1; v_gene: TRBV19; CDR3aa: ASSIAGTAHTEAF
abundance: many; j_gene: TRBJ1-1; v_gene: TRBV18; CDR3aa: ASSPPARGANTEAF
abundance: few; j_gene: TRBJ2-3; v_gene: TRBV6-2/TRBV6-3; CDR3aa: ASSYPRTGGPYTDTQY
abundance: .; j_gene: TRBJ2-3; v_gene: TRBV29-1; CDR3aa: SVWAPGLAGGSADTQY
abundance: few; j_gene: TRBJ2-3; v_gene: TRBV29-1; CDR3aa: SVGGQGTQY
abundance: many; j_gene: TRBJ1-6; v_gene: TRBV6-5; CDR3aa: ASSYQGKWAPLH
abundance: few; j_gene: TRBJ2-4; v_gene: TRBV29-1; CDR3aa: SVEGTAQKNIQY
abundance: few; j_gene: TRBJ1-5; v_gene: TRBV19; CDR3aa: ASSSPGQGTQPQH
abundance: few; j_gene: TRBJ1-1; v_gene: TRBV9; CDR3aa: ASSVVEKNTEAF
abundance: .; j_gene: TRBJ1-4; v_gene: TRBV11-2; CDR3aa: VSSLEVGTRTKLF
abundance: many; j_gene: TRBJ1-1; v_gene: TRBV30; CDR3aa: AWSRDRDTEAF
abundance: .; j_gene: TRBJ2-5; v_gene: TRBV29-1; CDR3aa: SVGFRLRGGKETQY
abundance: .; j_gene: TRBJ2-3; v_gene: TRBV5-1; CDR3aa: TSSRGPDTQY
abundance: many; j_gene: TRBJ1-6; v_gene: TRBV30; CDR3aa: AWSGQGPPVSPLH
abundance: .; j_gene: TRBJ2-4; v_gene: TRBV29-1; CDR3aa: SVAPELKNIQY
abundance: .; j_gene: TRBJ2-5; v_gene: TRBV20-1; CDR3aa: SPQDLAGGQETQY
abundance: many; j_gene: TRBJ1-6; v_gene: TRBV11-2; CDR3aa: ASSLDIQGNSPLH
abundance: .; j_gene: TRBJ2-5; v_gene: TRBV5-1; CDR3aa: ASREVGAETQY
abundance: .; j_gene: TRBJ2-7; v_gene: TRBV6-1; CDR3aa: ASIPGGFYEQY
abundance: few; j_gene: TRBJ1-2; v_gene: TRBV11-2; CDR3aa: ASSLVNGVGYGYT
abundance: .; j_gene: TRBJ2-3; v_gene: TRBV19; CDR3aa: ASSIVGEDTQY